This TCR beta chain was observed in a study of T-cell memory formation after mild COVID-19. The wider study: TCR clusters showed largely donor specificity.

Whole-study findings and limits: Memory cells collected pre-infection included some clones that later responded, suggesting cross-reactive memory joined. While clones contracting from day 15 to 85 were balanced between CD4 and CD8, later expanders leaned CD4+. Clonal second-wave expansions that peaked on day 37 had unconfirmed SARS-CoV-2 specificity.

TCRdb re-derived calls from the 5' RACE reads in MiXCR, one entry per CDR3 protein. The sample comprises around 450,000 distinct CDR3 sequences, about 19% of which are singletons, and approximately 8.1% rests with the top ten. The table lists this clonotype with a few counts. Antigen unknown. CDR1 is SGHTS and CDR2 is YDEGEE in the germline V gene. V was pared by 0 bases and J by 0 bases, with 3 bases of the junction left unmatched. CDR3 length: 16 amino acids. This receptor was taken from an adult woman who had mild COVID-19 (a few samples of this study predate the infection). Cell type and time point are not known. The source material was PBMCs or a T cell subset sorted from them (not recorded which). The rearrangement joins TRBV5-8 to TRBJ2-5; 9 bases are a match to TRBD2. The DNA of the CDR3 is TGTGCCAGCAGCTTGGGACTAGCGGCGTACCAAGAGACCCAGTACTTC. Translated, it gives CASSLGLAAYQETQYF.